The present T cell receptor (beta chain) was sequenced within a study of cytomegalovirus exposure and HLA in healthy donors. In the PCR, 60 Vbeta and 13 Jbeta primers were used. Profiling relied on immunoSEQ multiplex PCR, and the TCRdb table lists in-frame clones only, not all of them. This sample has 130,000 or so clones, with 81% found just once. Trimming pared 8 bases from V and 4 bases from J, leaving 9 bases between. The CDR3 runs to 12 residues. Germline lookup yields CDR1 LNHDA and CDR2 SQIVND (reference sequence). This receptor was taken from a man between 18 and 35 years old in good health and CMV-seronegative. Material for sequencing was PBMCs. This sequence joins TRBV19 and TRBJ1-5, with TRBD1 as a possible D gene (5 bases). DNA for the CDR3: TGTGCCAGTGGGCAGGGAAATCAGCCCCAGCATTTT. This translates into CASGQGNQPQHF.